This is a list of T cell receptor beta chains from one sample in a study of cytomegalovirus exposure and HLA in healthy donors. Using immunoSEQ multiplex PCR, the repertoire was profiled, and TCRdb retains in-frame clones only, with some absent. The sample holds approximately 89,000 clones, 81% seen once. The sample comprised PBMCs. The receptors originated from a human donor in good health. Both conserved end residues are part of each CDR3.

>TRBV7-3|TRBJ2-2
CASSSNFSPGELFF
>TRBV7-2|TRBJ2-3
CASSPLAGGPSTQYF
>TRBV5-5|TRBJ2-1
CASSEGLLVNEQFF
>TRBV25-1|TRBJ1-2
CASSEWQDYGYTF
>TRBV7-9|TRBJ2-6
CASSPNRVTGANVLTF
>TRBV25-1|TRBJ2-1
CASSEFFSGGRNEQFF
>TRBV7-6|TRBJ1-1
CASSPRGGNTEAFF
>TRBV7-9|TRBJ2-7
CASSISSTGQGYEQYF
>TRBV2|TRBJ1-4
CASSLDRAGIATNEKLFF
>TRBV10-3|TRBJ2-1
CAISARDLDYNEQFF
>TRBV2|TRBJ2-7
CASSPSGLSYEQYF
>TRBV19|TRBJ1-1
CASSILHDLNTEAFF
>TRBV6-5|TRBJ2-3
CASSYPGQPQGTQYF
>TRBV14|TRBJ2-7
CASSPWTSGPYEQYF
>TRBV27|TRBJ2-7
CASRGLNYEQYF
>TRBV7-2|TRBJ2-5
CASSADRGGQETQYF
>TRBV6-5|TRBJ1-6
CATSRARNSPLHF
>TRBV7-3|TRBJ2-1
CASSKGADEQFF
>TRBV28|TRBJ2-7
CASSFRTGEAYEQYF
>TRBV20-1|TRBJ2-1
CSARASEQFF
>TRBV4-2|TRBJ1-6
CASSQGQGTNSPLHF
>TRBV7-9|TRBJ2-3
CASSLGLADPWTDTQYF
>TRBV4-1|TRBJ2-1
CASSQVDGGAYNEQFF
>TRBV12-1|TRBJ2-2
CASSYGQNTGELFF
>TRBV6-1|TRBJ2-7
CASSEAPTGAYEQYF
>TRBV9|TRBJ1-4
CASSARGQGEKLFF
>TRBV28|TRBJ1-5
CASSLWGQGNQPQHF
>TRBV7-9|TRBJ2-2
CASSLGWESTGELFF
>TRBV10-1|TRBJ2-1
CASTPGGNEQFF
>TRBV2|TRBJ2-5
CASSRLNQETQYF
>TRBV30|TRBJ1-5
CAWSGGQGQRPQHF
>TRBV6-1|TRBJ1-5
CASSEQTVRHQPQHF
>TRBV9|TRBJ2-1
CASSADYNEWQFF
>TRBV5-4|TRBJ2-1
CASSDRTSGANNEQFF
>TRBV6-4|TRBJ2-1
CASSDSRGQGVIF
>TRBV2|TRBJ2-7
CASTALAGGSYEQYF
>TRBV29-1|TRBJ2-2
CSVQPRSGAGELFF
>TRBV11-2|TRBJ2-1
CASSTRTGNTYNEQFF
>TRBV6-1|TRBJ1-2
CASSDWALDRVGYGYTF
>TRBV7-9|TRBJ2-7
CASSSGISRHEQYF
>TRBV7-7|TRBJ2-7
CASSRTAGGEQYF
>TRBV5-8|TRBJ1-2
CASSSRTRVIYGYTF
>TRBV21-1|TRBJ2-3
CASIPGTSGRASWDTQYF
>TRBV4-3|TRBJ2-1
CASSPWGGHEQFF
>TRBV5-1|TRBJ2-4
CASSAGQGRNIQYF
>TRBV4-2|TRBJ2-1
CASSQGRVLESYNEQFF
>TRBV5-6|TRBJ1-5
CASSNDRANQPQHF
>TRBV2|TRBJ2-1
CASSGDRVNEQFF
>TRBV19|TRBJ1-6
CASRRGDRVNSPLHF
>TRBV4-3|TRBJ2-3
CASSQVTSQALYTQYF
>TRBV5-6|TRBJ2-5
CASSQTGLRETQYF
>TRBV5-1|TRBJ2-3
CASSLYGTSGTDTQYF
>TRBV7-7|TRBJ2-7
CASTQRTGRSYEQYF
>TRBV7-3|TRBJ2-3
CASSLDSGSTDTQYF
>TRBV19|TRBJ2-1
CAAGVSYNEQFF
>TRBV11-2|TRBJ2-2
CASSLLSSVTTGELFF